A single sample is the source of the 21 T cell receptor beta chains below, sequenced in a study of long-term antiretroviral therapy in people with HIV. Survey-level resolution applied to immunoSEQ assay v3.0. Generated by immunoSEQ multiplex PCR, the TCRdb table keeps only in-frame clones and is missing some. Among about 33,000 clones listed, roughly 95% were seen once. Sequencing was performed on unsorted PBMCs, taken approximately 6.8 years after starting antiretroviral therapy. The receptors come from a man aged 30-40 years with HIV.

The V and J genes are TRBV5-4 and TRBJ2-3; D gene uncertain. V was cut by 0 bases and J by 5 bases, with 10 bases left in between. Germline V gene data show CDR1 as SGHNT and CDR2 as YYREEE (reference sequence). The CDR3 consists of 14 residues. The CDR3 sequence: CASSLVELGDTQYF. In DNA, the CDR3 is TGTGCCAGCAGCTTGGTAGAATTAGGAGATACGCAGTATTTT.

V is TRBV7-6 and J is TRBJ2-5; 7 bases line up with TRBD1. With 6 bases clipped from V and 2 bases from J, the junction kept 6 bases outside the gene matches. The CDR3 runs 14 residues. Germline V CDR1 and CDR2: SGHVS, FNYEAQ. The DNA for the CDR3 is TGTGCCAGCAGTCCAGGGACAGCACAAGAGACCCAGTACTTC. Protein: CASSPGTAQETQYF.

This rearrangement joins TRBV14 to TRBJ2-1; tentatively, D is TRBD1 (5 bases). The length of the CDR3 is 16 residues. Trimming shortened V by 0 bases and J by 0 bases, and 9 bases separated the two germline ends. CDR1 is SGHDN, CDR2 FVKESK, per germline. CDR3 sequence reads: CASSQDRGSSYNEQFF. In DNA form, the CDR3 reads TGTGCCAGCAGCCAAGATAGGGGAAGCTCCTACAATGAGCAGTTCTTC.

The rearrangement links TRBV25-1 to TRBJ2-1; D possibly uses TRBD1 or TRBD2 (5 bases each). V lost 3 bases and J lost 5, with 11 bases in between. This CDR3 spans 14 amino acids. Germline lookup yields CDR1 MGHDK and CDR2 SYGVNS. For the CDR3, the DNA is TGTGCCAGCAGTGATGGGGACCACGACAATGAGCAGTTCTTC. This codes for CASSDGDHDNEQFF.

The CDR3 DNA reads as TGTGCCAGCAGCGTGGACTCCGGGACTTACCAGTACTTC. It is translated as CASSVDSGTYQYF. The chain combines TRBV9 with TRBJ2-7; D might be TRBD2 (6 bases). V was trimmed by 2 bases and J by 10 bases, leaving 16 bases between them. In germline, CDR1 is SGDLS, CDR2 YYNGEE. This CDR3 contains 13 residues.

J is TRBJ2-3 and V is TRBV14; the match to TRBD2 covers 15 bases. The germline V gene encodes CDR1 SGHDN and CDR2 FVKESK. This CDR3 contains 16 residues. The V gene end was trimmed by 5 bases and the J gene end by 2 bases; junction bases not matched to a gene: 2. The CDR3 DNA sequence: TGTGCCAGCAGCGGACTAGCGGGGGGGATCACAGATACGCAGTATTTT. Protein: CASSGLAGGITDTQYF.

This clone was counted a single time. The chain links TRBV10-2 to TRBJ2-5; D perhaps matches TRBD2 (7 bases). V gave up 4 bases and J gave up 2 bases, with 14 bases separating them. This CDR3 region has 15 residues. Looked up from germline, CDR1 is WSHSY and CDR2 is SAAADI. Here the CDR3 reads CASSAPGGPQETQYF. The DNA of the CDR3 is TGCGCCAGCAGTGCACCGGGGGGCCCTCAAGAGACCCAGTACTTC.

This chain connects TRBV5-1 to TRBJ2-2, with a weak D call TRBD2 (6 bases). V gave up 3 bases and J gave up 10 bases, with 7 bases separating them. This CDR3 has 11 residues. Per the germline V gene, CDR1 is SGHRS and CDR2 is YFSETQ. Here the CDR3 reads CASSWREELFF. DNA for the CDR3: TGCGCCAGCAGCTGGCGGGAGGAGCTGTTTTTT.

V and J are TRBV9 and TRBJ2-1; 14 positions match TRBD2. Germline V gives CDR1 SGDLS, CDR2 YYNGEE. This CDR3 region has 13 residues. After removal of 8 bases from V and 9 bases from J, the junction contained 4 bases not matched to a gene. The CDR3 DNA sequence: TGTGCCAGTAAGGGACTAGCGGGAGTTGAGCAGTTCTTC. Translating gives CASKGLAGVEQFF.

The chain links TRBV25-1 to TRBJ2-7; 9 bases line up with TRBD1. Germline CDR1 and CDR2: MGHDK and SYGVNS. The J segment lost 2 bases and the V segment lost 6 bases, leaving 5 bases of the junction unmatched. The CDR3 sequence is 14 residues long. CDR3 loop: CASSVTGGAYEQYF. CDR3 nucleotide sequence: TGTGCCAGCAGCGTGACAGGGGGGGCCTACGAGCAGTACTTC.

In its sample, this clone was seen once. The CDR3 loop is CASSPTGTAEQYF. CDR3 DNA: TGTGCCAGCAGCCCCACCGGGACAGCCGAGCAGTACTTC. The J gene is TRBJ2-7, the V gene TRBV5-6; 7 bases line up with TRBD1. The germline CDR1 and CDR2 sequences are SGHDT and YYEEEE. This CDR3 has 13 amino acids. Trimming took 4 bases from V and 6 from J; bases not matched to a gene: 7.

The rearrangement joins TRBV27 to TRBJ1-5; D is ambiguous. V dropped 2 bases and J dropped 5 bases, with 19 bases sitting between them. The CDR3 covers 17 residues. Germline V gene sequence: CDR1 MNHEY, CDR2 SMNVEV (reference sequence). CDR3 sequence reads: CASSLTGFVTRDQPQHF. CDR3 DNA sequence: TGTGCCAGCAGTTTAACGGGGTTTGTTACCCGGGATCAGCCCCAGCATTTT.

The gene calls are TRBV4-2 and TRBJ2-7; TRBD2 is a possible D gene (5 bases). Trimming took 3 bases from V and 2 from J, leaving 8 bases between them. This CDR3 region has 13 residues. Germline V gene data show CDR1 as LGHNA and CDR2 as YNFKEQ. The CDR3 DNA is TGTGCCAGCAGCCAGTGGGAGACCTACGAGCAGTACTTC. Its translation: CASSQWETYEQYF.

The rearrangement links TRBV5-8 to TRBJ2-7; 12 bases map to TRBD2. From germline, CDR1 is SGHTS and CDR2 YDEGEE. The CDR3 loop spans 15 amino acids. V lost 5 bases to trimming and J lost 6 bases; unmatched junction nucleotides: 9. CDR3 sequence (DNA): TGTGCCAGCAGTCCTCTAGCGGGAGGGCCGGGCGAGCAGTACTTC. Translation gives CASSPLAGGPGEQYF.

As for this clone: Mismatch with germline at one junction end may stem from a read error. The chain has TRBV5-6 and TRBJ1-1; 12 bases agree with TRBD1. The CDR3 has 16 amino acids. Germline CDR1 is SGHDT and CDR2 is YYEEEE. The CDR3 is CASRLGGTGGLTEAFF. The CDR3 DNA reads TGTGCCAGCAGATTGGGGGGGACAGGGGGCCTCACTGAAGCTTTCTTT.

This sequence joins TRBV5-6 and TRBJ2-5; D gene unclear. Germline V gene lookup returns CDR1 SGHDT and CDR2 YYEEEE. The V end was cut by 1 base, the J end by 0 bases, with 7 bases between. The CDR3 length is 14 residues. CDR3: CASSLNGYQETQYF. The CDR3 region has the DNA TGTGCCAGCAGCTTGAACGGATACCAAGAGACCCAGTACTTC.

This sequence joins TRBV6-5 and TRBJ2-5; D is uncertain. The germline V gene has CDR1 MNHEY and CDR2 SVGAGI. Trimming shortened V by 0 bases and J by 2 bases, and 7 bases separated the two germline ends. This CDR3 is 14 amino acids long. CDR3 residues: CASSYSHRQETQYF. The DNA of the CDR3 is TGTGCCAGCAGTTACTCCCACAGACAAGAGACCCAGTACTTC.

This chain uses TRBV6-5 with TRBJ1-5; unclear D gene. CDR1 and CDR2 from the germline V gene are MNHEY and SVGAGI. The CDR3 covers 11 residues. Deletions cut 8 bases from V and 8 bases from J, with 10 bases between. The CDR3, as DNA: TGTGCCAGCGTGCGGGTAAAGCCCCAGCATTTT. This gives the protein CASVRVKPQHF.

V and J are TRBV7-8 and TRBJ1-5, with a weak D call TRBD1 (5 bases). This CDR3 contains 18 residues. Germline V gene lookup returns CDR1 SGHVS and CDR2 FQNEAQ. V lost 5 bases and J lost 0, with 20 bases in between. CDR3 in amino acids: CASSNQGGAVYSNQPQHF. Written as DNA, the CDR3 is TGTGCCAGCAGCAATCAGGGTGGGGCAGTTTATAGCAATCAGCCCCAGCATTTT.

The chain recombines TRBV7-9 with TRBJ1-3, with a tentative D call TRBD1 (6 bases). Germline CDR1 is SEHNR and CDR2 is FQNEAQ (reference sequence). The length of the CDR3 is 14 residues. V lost 2 bases to trimming and J lost 4 bases, with 9 bases between them. CDR3 amino acids: CASSLPQGGNTIYF. The CDR3 region has the DNA TGTGCCAGCAGCTTACCACAGGGAGGAAACACCATATATTTT.

The V gene is TRBV30, the J gene TRBJ1-4, with D perhaps matching TRBD1 (5 bases). The length of the CDR3 is 17 residues. The V gene's germline CDR1 is GTSNPN and CDR2 SVGIG (reference sequence). V was shortened by 2 bases and J by 8 bases, with 24 bases between the two germline ends. The CDR3 spells CAWSRRFGRTGGEKLFF. In nucleotides, the CDR3 is TGTGCCTGGAGTCGAAGATTCGGACGGACTGGGGGGGAAAAACTGTTTTTT.